This T cell receptor (beta chain) was captured by sequencing in a study of Ad26.COV2.S vaccination and SARS-CoV-2 variants. Note on this clone: Its target is not known.

V gave up 3 bases and J gave up 0 bases, with 6 bases separating them. The CDR3 consists of 13 residues. Per the germline V gene, CDR1 is SGHDT and CDR2 is YYEEEE. Whole-study findings and limits: It is possible that the TCR breadth and depth analyses underestimated the total T cell responses.

Libraries were prepared by immunoSEQ multiplex PCR; TCRdb keeps only in-frame clonotypes and omits some of them. In the table there are under 150,000 clones, roughly 90% of which are singletons. The sequence came from a human donor who had recovered from COVID-19. This sample comprised peripheral blood, obtained after recovery from COVID-19. The rearrangement uses TRBV5-6 and TRBJ1-1; D unclear. For the CDR3, the DNA is TGTGCCAGCAGCTGGACGGTGAACACTGAAGCTTTCTTT. This translates into CASSWTVNTEAFF.